A selection of T cell receptor beta chains follows, all from one sample in a study of blood T cell repertoires in COVID-19. Produced via immunoSEQ multiplex PCR; TCRdb's table is partial and in-frame only. The sample lists fewer than 400,000 clones, approximately 83% occurring once. The specimen sequenced was PBMCs or T cells enriched from blood (not recorded which). All receptors derive from a young man who had recovered from COVID-19. Both conserved end residues are part of each CDR3. Each record gives: clone size, D gene, V gene, J gene, CDR3 DNA, CDR3 protein. D genes are given only for firm matches. Rows may omit the clone size; those that give it use once, few, many or a size class.

.,.,TRBV3-1/TRBV3-2,TRBJ1-4,TGTGCCAGCAGCCAGTTCAGACTTGAAAAACTGTTTTTT,CASSQFRLEKLFF
.,TRBD2,TRBV24-1,TRBJ2-2,TGTGCCTCTAGCGGGGCGAACACCGGGGAGCTGTTTTTT,CASSGANTGELFF
.,TRBD1,TRBV5-1,TRBJ2-7,TGCGCCAGCAGCATGGGACAGCTCCGCGAAGGGGAGCAGTACTTC,CASSMGQLREGEQYF
once,.,TRBV7-3,TRBJ1-2,TGTGCCAGCAGCTTATCCGGGGGAGAGCCTTATGGCTACACCTTC,CASSLSGGEPYGYTF
once,TRBD1,TRBV10-2,TRBJ1-2,TGCGCCAGCAGTGAATCGACAGGGCACTATGGCTACACCTTC,CASSESTGHYGYTF
few,.,TRBV29-1,TRBJ1-2,TGCAGCGTTGAACCCCAAAGGGGGTTCGGCTACACCTTC,CSVEPQRGFGYTF
.,.,TRBV6-5,TRBJ1-5,TGTGCCAGCAGCCCGACGTTGGGAGATAATCAGCCCCAGCATTTT,CASSPTLGDNQPQHF
.,TRBD1,TRBV3-1/TRBV3-2,TRBJ2-3,TGTGCCAGCAGCCAAACAGGGGAAATCACAGATACGCAGTATTTT,CASSQTGEITDTQYF
.,.,TRBV5-1,TRBJ2-1,TGCGCCAGCAGCCTCGCGCAGGGCGGGGAATGGTTCTTC,CASSLAQGGEWFF
.,TRBD2,TRBV19,TRBJ2-3,TGTGCCAGTAAATTAGCGGGGGCCACAGATACGCAGTATTTT,CASKLAGATDTQYF
.,TRBD1,TRBV5-1,TRBJ2-7,TGCGCCAGCAGCTTGGTCGGACAGGGGAGCGACGAGCAGTACTTC,CASSLVGQGSDEQYF
.,.,TRBV29-1,TRBJ2-3,TGCAGCGTCACCGGACCAGGGCTTACAGATACGCAGTATTTT,CSVTGPGLTDTQYF
.,.,TRBV5-1,TRBJ2-5,TGCGCCAGCAGCTCGTCGTACAGGAAAGGGACCCAGTACTTC,CASSSSYRKGTQYF
.,.,TRBV27,TRBJ1-4,TGTGCCACGAAAACTAGCGGGCGGGCTAATGAAAAACTGTTTTTT,CATKTSGRANEKLFF
.,TRBD1,TRBV5-1,TRBJ1-2,TGCGCCAGCAGCTTGGCCGGGACAGGGGGACTCGGCTACACCTTC,CASSLAGTGGLGYTF
.,.,TRBV7-3,TRBJ2-5,TGTGCCAGCAGCTCCAGGGGTGGGGAGACCCAGTACTTC,CASSSRGGETQYF
.,.,TRBV29-1,TRBJ1-2,TGCAGCGTTGTAAGGCAGGGTGACTATGGCTACACCTTC,CSVVRQGDYGYTF
few,.,TRBV12-3/TRBV12-4,TRBJ2-7,TGTGCCAGTGCGGAACTCTACGAGCAGTACTTC,CASAELYEQYF
.,.,TRBV11-1,TRBJ2-5,TGTGCCAGCAGCCCTGGCCCGCTCCACCTAGAGACCCAGTACTTC,CASSPGPLHLETQYF
.,.,TRBV27,TRBJ2-1,TGTGCCAGCAGTTTATCGACAGGACCCTACAATGAGCAGTTCTTC,CASSLSTGPYNEQFF
.,TRBD2,TRBV18,TRBJ2-3,TGTGCCAGCTCCACTAGCGGCACAGATACGCAGTATTTT,CASSTSGTDTQYF
.,TRBD1,TRBV5-1,TRBJ1-2,TGCGCCAGCAGCTTGGAGGGACAGGGGGTTGGCTACACCTTC,CASSLEGQGVGYTF
.,.,TRBV7-6,TRBJ2-1,TGTGCCAGCAGCTTAGCGAAGGGGCAAGAGCAGTTCTTC,CASSLAKGQEQFF
.,TRBD1,TRBV19,TRBJ1-3,TGTGCCAGTAGTCAGGGGGACAGTTCTGGAAACACCATATATTTT,CASSQGDSSGNTIYF
once,TRBD1,TRBV5-4,TRBJ2-1,TGTGCCAGCAGCTCCCTCCGGGACAGGGAGCGGGAGCAGTTCTTC,CASSSLRDREREQFF
.,TRBD1,TRBV2,TRBJ1-1,TGTGCCAGCAGCCCACAGGGGGCGAGATACACTGAAGCTTTCTTT,CASSPQGARYTEAFF
.,TRBD2,TRBV5-4,TRBJ2-5,TGTGCCAGCAGCTTTCCCGGGACTAGCGGGGGGAACCAAGAGACCCAGTACTTC,CASSFPGTSGGNQETQYF
.,TRBD1,TRBV19,TRBJ1-2,TGTGCCAGTAGTATTATAGCGGAGGGGGCGGCGGATGGCTACACCTTC,CASSIIAEGAADGYTF
.,.,TRBV27,TRBJ2-5,TGTGCCAGCAGCTCACTCCTCGGTGGAGTCACGGGGGAGACCCAGTACTTC,CASSSLLGGVTGETQYF
.,TRBD1,TRBV30,TRBJ2-7,TGTGCCTGGGGGACAGGGATCGAGCAGTACTTC,CAWGTGIEQYF
.,.,TRBV5-6,TRBJ1-4,TGTGCCAGCAGCTTGGGAACCTCGGGGGGGAAACTGTTTTTT,CASSLGTSGGKLFF
.,.,TRBV7-9,TRBJ1-6,TGTGCCAGCAGATCTAGCCGCTCCTATAATTCACCCCTCCACTTT,CASRSSRSYNSPLHF
.,.,TRBV4-2,TRBJ2-1,TGTGCCAGCAGCATGGAAACGGGGGACTACAATGAGCAGTTCTTC,CASSMETGDYNEQFF
.,TRBD1,TRBV5-1,TRBJ2-2,TGCGCCAGCAGCTGGACGGGACAGATAGACACCGGGGAGCTGTTTTTT,CASSWTGQIDTGELFF
.,.,TRBV19,TRBJ2-1,TGTGCCAGTAGTCCCCAAGACAGGCACAATGAGCAGTTCTTC,CASSPQDRHNEQFF
.,TRBD1,TRBV29-1,TRBJ1-1,TGCAGCGTTACGGACAGGGCCAACACTGAAGCTTTCTTT,CSVTDRANTEAFF